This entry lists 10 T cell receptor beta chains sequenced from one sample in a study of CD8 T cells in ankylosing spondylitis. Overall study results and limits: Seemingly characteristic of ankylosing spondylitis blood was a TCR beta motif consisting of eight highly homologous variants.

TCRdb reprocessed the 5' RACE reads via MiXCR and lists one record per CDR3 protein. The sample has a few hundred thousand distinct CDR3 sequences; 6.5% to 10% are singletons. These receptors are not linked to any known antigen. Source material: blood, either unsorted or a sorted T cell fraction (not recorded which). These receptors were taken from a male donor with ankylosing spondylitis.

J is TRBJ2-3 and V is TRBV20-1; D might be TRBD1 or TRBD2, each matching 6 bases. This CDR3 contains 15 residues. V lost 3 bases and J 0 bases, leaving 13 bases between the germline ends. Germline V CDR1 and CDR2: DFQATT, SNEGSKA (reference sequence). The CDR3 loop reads CSASRGEMSTDTQYF. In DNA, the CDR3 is TGCAGTGCTAGTAGGGGGGAGATGAGCACAGATACGCAGTATTTT.

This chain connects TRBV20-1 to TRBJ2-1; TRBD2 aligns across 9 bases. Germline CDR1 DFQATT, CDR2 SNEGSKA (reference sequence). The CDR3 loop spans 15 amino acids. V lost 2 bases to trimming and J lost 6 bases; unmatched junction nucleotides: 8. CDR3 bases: TGCAGTGCTAGATCTAGCGGGATTGGGGCCAATGAGCAGTTCTTC. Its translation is CSARSSGIGANEQFF.

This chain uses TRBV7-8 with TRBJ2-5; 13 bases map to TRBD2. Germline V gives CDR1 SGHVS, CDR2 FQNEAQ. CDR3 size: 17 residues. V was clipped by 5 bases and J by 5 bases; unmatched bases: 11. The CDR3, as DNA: TGTGCCAGCAGCCCCGGCACTAGCGGGAGGGCCGGGGAGACCCAGTACTTC. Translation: CASSPGTSGRAGETQYF.

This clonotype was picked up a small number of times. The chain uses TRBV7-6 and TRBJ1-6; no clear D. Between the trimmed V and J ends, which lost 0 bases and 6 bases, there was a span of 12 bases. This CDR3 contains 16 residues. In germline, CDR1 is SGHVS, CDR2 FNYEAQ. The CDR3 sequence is CASSLAPANLNSPLHF. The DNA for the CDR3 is TGTGCCAGCAGCTTAGCGCCGGCTAACCTTAATTCACCCCTCCACTTT. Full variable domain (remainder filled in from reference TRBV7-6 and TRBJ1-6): GAGVSQSPRYKVTKRGQDVALRCDPISGHVSLYWYRQALGQGPEFLTYFNYEAQQDKSGLPNDRFSAERPEGSISTLTIQRTEQRDSAMYRCASSLAPANLNSPLHFGNGTRLTVT.

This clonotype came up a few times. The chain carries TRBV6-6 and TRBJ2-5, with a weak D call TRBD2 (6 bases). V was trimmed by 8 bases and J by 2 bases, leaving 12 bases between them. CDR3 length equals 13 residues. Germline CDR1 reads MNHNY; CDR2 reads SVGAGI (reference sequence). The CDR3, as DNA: TGTGCCAGCTTCGGGAGTGGGCAAGAGACCCAGTACTTC. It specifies CASFGSGQETQYF.

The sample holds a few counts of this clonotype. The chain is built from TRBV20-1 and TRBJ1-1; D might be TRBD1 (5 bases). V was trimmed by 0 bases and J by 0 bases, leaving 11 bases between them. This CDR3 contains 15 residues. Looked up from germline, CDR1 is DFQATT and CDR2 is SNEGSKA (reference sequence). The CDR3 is CSARENPGMNTEAFF. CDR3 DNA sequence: TGCAGTGCTAGAGAGAATCCAGGGATGAACACTGAAGCTTTCTTT.

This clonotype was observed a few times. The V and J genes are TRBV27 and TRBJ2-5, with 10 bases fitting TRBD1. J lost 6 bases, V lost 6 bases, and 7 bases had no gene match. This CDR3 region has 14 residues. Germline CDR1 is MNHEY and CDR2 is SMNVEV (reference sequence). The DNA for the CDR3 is TGTGCCAGCAGGCCGACAGGGGGCACCCAGACCCAGTACTTC. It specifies CASRPTGGTQTQYF.

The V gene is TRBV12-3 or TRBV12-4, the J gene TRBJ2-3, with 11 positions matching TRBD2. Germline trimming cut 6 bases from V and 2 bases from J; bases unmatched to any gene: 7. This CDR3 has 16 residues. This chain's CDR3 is CASRRLLAGVTDTQYF. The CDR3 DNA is TGTGCCAGCAGACGTTTACTAGCGGGAGTCACAGATACGCAGTATTTT.

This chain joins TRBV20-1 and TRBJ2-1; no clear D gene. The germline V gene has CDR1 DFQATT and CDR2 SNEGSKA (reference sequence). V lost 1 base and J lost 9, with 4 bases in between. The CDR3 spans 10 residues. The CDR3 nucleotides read TGCAGTGCTAGAGGTTTTGAGCAGTTCTTC. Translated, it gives CSARGFEQFF.

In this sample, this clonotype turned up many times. The CDR3 DNA reads TGCGCCAGCAGCTTGGCGACAGGGCGCCCCGGGAACACTGAAGCTTTCTTT. It translates to CASSLATGRPGNTEAFF. The chain uses TRBV5-1 and TRBJ1-1, with 7 bases that match TRBD1. This CDR3 region has 17 residues. J gave up 1 base and V 0 bases, and 9 bases lay outside the gene matches. Germline V gene data show CDR1 as SGHRS and CDR2 as YFSETQ. The full variable domain, its missing parts supplied by reference TRBV5-1 and TRBJ1-1, is KAGVTQTPRYLIKTRGQQVTLSCSPISGHRSVSWYQQTPGQGLQFLFEYFSETQRNKGNFPGRFSGRQFSNSRSEMNVSTLELGDSALYLCASSLATGRPGNTEAFFGQGTRLTVV.